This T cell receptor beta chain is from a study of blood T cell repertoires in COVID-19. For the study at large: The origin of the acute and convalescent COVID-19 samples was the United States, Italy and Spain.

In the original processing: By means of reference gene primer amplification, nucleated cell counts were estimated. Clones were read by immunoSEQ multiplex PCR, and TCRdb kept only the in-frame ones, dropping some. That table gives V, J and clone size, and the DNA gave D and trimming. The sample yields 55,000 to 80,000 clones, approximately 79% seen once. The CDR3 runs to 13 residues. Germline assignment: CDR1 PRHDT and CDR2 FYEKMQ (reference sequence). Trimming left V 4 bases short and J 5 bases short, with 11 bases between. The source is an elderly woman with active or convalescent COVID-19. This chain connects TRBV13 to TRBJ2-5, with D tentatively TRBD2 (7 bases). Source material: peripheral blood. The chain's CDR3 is CASSSGGAETQYF. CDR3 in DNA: TGTGCCAGCAGCTCGGGGGGCGCGGAGACCCAGTACTTC.